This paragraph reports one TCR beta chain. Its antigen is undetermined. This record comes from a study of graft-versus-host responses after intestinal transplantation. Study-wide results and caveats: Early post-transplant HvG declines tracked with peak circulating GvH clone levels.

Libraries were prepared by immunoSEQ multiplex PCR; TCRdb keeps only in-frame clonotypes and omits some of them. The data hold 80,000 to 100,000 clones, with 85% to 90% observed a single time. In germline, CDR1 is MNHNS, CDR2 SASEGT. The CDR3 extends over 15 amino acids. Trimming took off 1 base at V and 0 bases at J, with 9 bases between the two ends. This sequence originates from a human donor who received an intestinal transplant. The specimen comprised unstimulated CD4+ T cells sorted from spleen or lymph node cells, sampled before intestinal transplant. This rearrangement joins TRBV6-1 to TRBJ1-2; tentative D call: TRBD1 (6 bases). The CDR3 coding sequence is TGTGCCAGCAGTGAAGTACAGGGATCTAACTATGGCTACACCTTC. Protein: CASSEVQGSNYGYTF.